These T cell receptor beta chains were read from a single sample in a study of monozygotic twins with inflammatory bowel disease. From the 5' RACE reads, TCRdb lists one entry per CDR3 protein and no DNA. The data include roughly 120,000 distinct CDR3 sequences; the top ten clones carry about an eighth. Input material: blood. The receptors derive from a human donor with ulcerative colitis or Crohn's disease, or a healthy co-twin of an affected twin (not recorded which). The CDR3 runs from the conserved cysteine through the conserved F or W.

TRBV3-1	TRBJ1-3	CASSGSSGNTIYF
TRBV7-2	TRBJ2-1	CASSLRLSVNEQFF
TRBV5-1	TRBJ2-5	CASSLGLAGGPPQETQYF
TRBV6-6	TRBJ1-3	CASSYPDSGNTIYF
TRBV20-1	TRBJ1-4	CSASQVNEKLFF
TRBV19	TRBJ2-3	CASKNRRRDTQYF
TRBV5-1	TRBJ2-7	CASSFGEAYEQYF
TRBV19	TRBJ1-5	CASSIREGGAGNQPQHF
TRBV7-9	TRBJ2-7	CASSTNLQGAAGEQYF
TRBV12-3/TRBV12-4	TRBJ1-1	CASSRGQAQFEAFF
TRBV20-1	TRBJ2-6	CSAAPGSGANVLTF
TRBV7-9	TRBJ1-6	CASSLSGSYNSPLHF
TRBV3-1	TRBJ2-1	CASSQDLLNEQFF
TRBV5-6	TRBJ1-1	CASSQRQGKTEAFF
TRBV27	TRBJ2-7	CASSADPIHPYEQYF
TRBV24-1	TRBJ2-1	CATSDRISYNEQFF
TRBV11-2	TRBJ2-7	CASSLDHFAYEQYF
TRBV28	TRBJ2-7	CASTRTVSYEQYF
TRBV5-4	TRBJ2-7	CASSLGESYEQYF
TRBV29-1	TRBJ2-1	CSVDPGLAGGEQFF
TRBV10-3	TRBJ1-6	CAISESINSRSSPLHF
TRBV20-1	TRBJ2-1	CSAPEPANSNEQFF
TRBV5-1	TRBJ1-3	CASSLDGVVSGNTIYF
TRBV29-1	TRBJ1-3	CSVAGRGPGNTIYF